This T cell receptor (beta chain) was profiled in a study of T cell responses to AZD1222 COVID-19 vaccine. On the study more broadly: Second-dose timings of about 4 or about 12 weeks were pooled. The study's findings and limits: The study reported that nearly half of spike-specific TCRs target unmutated variant regions.

Assay used: immunoSEQ multiplex PCR; TCRdb lists only in-frame clones, some missing. The table has 98,000 or so clones, approximately 93% seen once. In regard to this clone: No antigen is known for it.

Germline loops: CDR1 SNHLY, CDR2 FYNNEI. There are 14 residues in the CDR3. Germline trimming cut 5 bases from V and 6 bases from J; bases unmatched to any gene: 9. This TCR derives from an adult in good health. The sequenced sample was peripheral blood, obtained on day 0 of AZD1222 vaccination. The V gene is TRBV2, the J gene TRBJ2-7; TRBD1 aligns across 8 bases. DNA for the CDR3: TGTGCCAGCAGTCTAGGACAGGGTCGAAGCGAGCAGTACTTC. Its protein is CASSLGQGRSEQYF.